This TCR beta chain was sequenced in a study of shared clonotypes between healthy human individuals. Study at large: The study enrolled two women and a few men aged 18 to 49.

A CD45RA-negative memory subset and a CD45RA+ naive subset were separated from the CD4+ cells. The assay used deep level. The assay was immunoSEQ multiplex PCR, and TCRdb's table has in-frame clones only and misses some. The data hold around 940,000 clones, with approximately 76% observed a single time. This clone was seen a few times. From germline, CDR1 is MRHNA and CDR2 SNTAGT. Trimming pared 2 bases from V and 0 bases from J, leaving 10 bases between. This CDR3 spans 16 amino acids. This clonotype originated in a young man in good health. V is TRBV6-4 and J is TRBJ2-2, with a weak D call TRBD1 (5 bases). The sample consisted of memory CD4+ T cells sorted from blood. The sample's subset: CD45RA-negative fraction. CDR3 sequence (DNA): TGTGCCAGCAGTGACATCCACAGGACGAACACCGGGGAGCTGTTTTTT. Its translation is CASSDIHRTNTGELFF.